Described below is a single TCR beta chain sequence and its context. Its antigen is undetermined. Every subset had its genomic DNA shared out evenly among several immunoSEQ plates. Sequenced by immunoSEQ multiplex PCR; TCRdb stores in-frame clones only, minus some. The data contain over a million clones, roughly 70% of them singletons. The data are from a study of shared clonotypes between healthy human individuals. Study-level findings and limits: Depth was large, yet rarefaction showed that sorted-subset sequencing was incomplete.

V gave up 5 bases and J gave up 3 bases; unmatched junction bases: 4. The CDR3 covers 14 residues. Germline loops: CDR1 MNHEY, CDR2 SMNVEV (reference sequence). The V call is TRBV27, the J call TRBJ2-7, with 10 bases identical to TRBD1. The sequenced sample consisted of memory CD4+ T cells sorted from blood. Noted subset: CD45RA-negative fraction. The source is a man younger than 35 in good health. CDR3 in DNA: TGTGCCAGCAGTATACGGGACAGGGGCTACGAGCAGTACTTC. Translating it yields CASSIRDRGYEQYF.